This TCR beta chain was sequenced during a study of identical twins. In TCRdb, the 5' RACE reads were re-called with MiXCR into one record per CDR3 protein. The sample includes about 890,000 distinct CDR3 sequences, over 9% of them seen just once. Whole-study results and caveats: The more abundant beta clonotypes in cord blood had fewer insertions, and memory repertoires did not show this.

Only a few counts were recorded for this clonotype. The antigen remains undetermined. This CDR3 has 17 amino acids. Germline V gene sequence: CDR1 SGHVS, CDR2 FQNEAQ. Trimming cost V 6 bases and J 0 bases; bases outside gene matches: 11. The sample also formed part of further work on yellow fever vaccine responses in identical twins. Per that paper: Reports say the vaccine T cell response in twins looked partly convergent and partly personalized.

The chain combines TRBV7-8 with TRBJ2-3; 8 bases are shared with TRBD1. The clonotype was recovered from a woman aged 18 to 35 in good health. Sequencing used PBMCs. Here the CDR3 reads CASRPVWRDRSTDTQYF. CDR3 nucleotide sequence: TGTGCCAGCAGACCTGTTTGGAGGGACAGGAGCACAGATACGCAGTATTTT.